This T cell receptor beta chain was found in a study of control samples from healthy donors and cancer patients. Germline CDR1 MGHDK, CDR2 SYGVNS. V lost 5 bases to trimming and J lost 4 bases; unmatched junction nucleotides: 3. There are 14 residues in the CDR3. Repertoires were generated with immunoSEQ multiplex PCR, while TCRdb's copy carries only in-frame clones and drops some. Found here are roughly 20,000 clones, 80% to 85% of them singletons; the top ten hold under 30%. The source material was PBMCs. The chain joins TRBV25-1 to TRBJ2-2, with 8 bases identical to TRBD1. This clonotype was sampled from a man older than 75 with head and neck cancer. The CDR3 spells CASSRTGGTGELFF. The CDR3 DNA follows: TGTGCCAGCAGTCGCACAGGGGGCACCGGGGAGCTGTTTTTT.